Reported below is one TCR beta chain. Its cognate antigen is unknown. Primers: 60 V beta forward and 13 J beta reverse. This table comes from immunoSEQ multiplex PCR, and its TCRdb copy is limited to in-frame clones, with some not included. The data contain fewer than 85,000 clones, 87% of them seen just once; the ten biggest clones take up around 2%. The entry originates in a study of glioma-infiltrating T cells after dendritic cell vaccination. V dropped 5 bases and J dropped 4; count of bases not matched to a gene: 4. CDR3 length equals 13 residues. Per germline, CDR1 MNHEY and CDR2 SVGAGI. Time point meaning: after dendritic cell vaccination, including at tumor progression/relapse. General study points: No direct clonality-survival link was found; a diverse polyclonal response may matter. Higher pretreatment TIL content predicted longer progression-free time and survival.

The TCR sequence derives from a human donor with glioblastoma. Sequences were derived from blood, sampled after dendritic cell vaccination. The chain is built from TRBV6-5 and TRBJ2-7, with TRBD2 matching over 8 bases. The CDR3: CASSRGGRYEQYF. For the CDR3, the DNA is TGTGCCAGCAGTCGGGGGGGAAGGTACGAGCAGTACTTC.